A single sample gave rise to the 30 T cell receptor beta chains below, sequenced in a study of T cells in Graves' hyperthyroidism and ophthalmopathy. Amplification of TCR beta CDR3 regions used RNA as the template. Initially, a first-round RT-PCR of the TCR CDR3 employed the HTBI primer set. From the multiplex PCR reads, TCRdb called clonotypes with MiXCR, one entry per CDR3 protein. The sample yields about 700,000 distinct CDR3 sequences, 12% to 15% seen once. The sequencing sample was made of blood. The origin of the receptors is a woman in her late teens or twenties with Graves' hyperthyroidism.

The CDR3 sequence is CASSLQGFLYEQFF. The CDR3 DNA reads as TGTGCCAGCAGCTTACAGGGGTTTCTTTATGAGCAGTTCTTC. The chain employs TRBV7-9 and TRBJ2-1; D possibly corresponds to TRBD1 (6 bases). The V end was cut by 2 bases, the J end by 8 bases, with 13 bases between. Per germline, CDR1 SEHNR and CDR2 FQNEAQ (reference sequence). The CDR3 is 14 residues long.

This sequence joins TRBV29-1 and TRBJ2-2; D is ambiguous. Germline CDR1 and CDR2: SQVTM and ANQGSEA. V was pared by 6 bases and J by 7 bases, with 24 bases between. There are 16 residues in the CDR3. This CDR3 is CSVPKWTAEGGGELFF. The CDR3 region has the DNA TGCAGCGTACCCAAATGGACCGCAGAAGGTGGCGGGGAGCTGTTTTTT.

This clonotype has ten or more counts. This chain links TRBV13 with TRBJ2-1, with D possibly being TRBD1 (6 bases). With 5 bases removed from V and 4 bases from J, the gap between germline ends came to 12 bases. Looked up from germline, CDR1 is PRHDT and CDR2 is FYEKMQ (reference sequence). The CDR3 has 14 residues. Here the CDR3 reads CASSLGTQYNEQFF. The CDR3 coding sequence is TGTGCCAGCAGCCTCGGGACACAATACAATGAGCAGTTCTTC.

The rearrangement joins TRBV20-1 to TRBJ2-3; TRBD1 is a possible D gene (6 bases). The CDR3 extends over 14 amino acids. Germline lookup yields CDR1 DFQATT and CDR2 SNEGSKA (reference sequence). V lost 6 bases to trimming and J lost 2 bases, with 15 bases between them. CDR3 residues: CSAGTWLATDTQYF. Here the CDR3 DNA reads TGCAGTGCGGGGACATGGCTCGCCACAGATACGCAGTATTTT.

This clonotype came up many times. J is TRBJ2-2 and V is TRBV30; 7 positions agree with TRBD1. This CDR3 is 15 amino acids long. V dropped 4 bases and J dropped 3; count of bases not matched to a gene: 8. Germline assignment: CDR1 GTSNPN and CDR2 SVGIG (reference sequence). Here the CDR3 reads CAWTRDRVYTGELFF. The CDR3 DNA reads TGTGCCTGGACTCGGGACAGAGTATACACCGGGGAGCTGTTTTTT.

This sequence joins TRBV7-2 and TRBJ1-5; D is perhaps TRBD1 (6 bases). Trimming took off 1 base at V and 5 bases at J, with 12 bases between the two ends. The CDR3 is 15 residues long. CDR1 is SGHTA and CDR2 is FQGNSA in the germline V gene. The CDR3 DNA is TGTGCCAGCAGCTTAGGGCAGGGGATCTATCAGCCCCAGCATTTT. Protein sequence: CASSLGQGIYQPQHF.

This clonotype was recorded at least ten times. CDR3 in DNA: TGTGCCAGCAGCTTAGTGGGCATTAATGAAAAACTGTTTTTT. Translation: CASSLVGINEKLFF. The gene calls are TRBV7-2 and TRBJ1-4; D unclear. Germline loops: CDR1 SGHTA, CDR2 FQGNSA. Trimming stripped 1 base from V and 4 bases from J, with 7 bases between. The CDR3 extends over 14 amino acids.

This clonotype was found many times. V and J are TRBV29-1 and TRBJ2-7; TRBD2 matches at 8 bases. This CDR3 has 13 residues. Germline-derived CDR1 and CDR2 are SQVTM and ANQGSEA. V dropped 3 bases and J dropped 2; count of bases not matched to a gene: 3. Here the CDR3 DNA reads TGCAGCGTTGAGACTAGCGACACCTACGAGCAGTACTTC. As protein: CSVETSDTYEQYF.

This clonotype was detected ten times or more. This chain uses TRBV29-1 with TRBJ2-1, with TRBD2 identical over 7 bases. V shed 1 base, J shed 6 bases, and the junction held 6 bases outside the gene matches. The germline gives CDR1 SQVTM, CDR2 ANQGSEA. This CDR3 region has 14 residues. The CDR3 loop is CSVEVAGVINEQFF. The CDR3 bases are TGCAGCGTTGAAGTCGCGGGAGTGATCAATGAGCAGTTCTTC.

This clonotype was counted only a few times. The chain has TRBV7-9 and TRBJ2-1; weak D call: TRBD2 (5 bases). This CDR3 has 13 residues. Germline V gives CDR1 SEHNR, CDR2 FQNEAQ (reference sequence). V lost 4 bases, J lost 5 bases, and 9 bases lay in between. The CDR3 here is CASSSDLNNEQFF. The CDR3 bases are TGTGCCAGCAGCTCGGACTTAAACAATGAGCAGTTCTTC.

This clonotype was detected many times. The J gene is TRBJ2-2, the V gene TRBV7-2, with 7 bases lining up with TRBD2. The CDR3 totals 15 residues. CDR1 and CDR2 (germline): SGHTA, FQGNSA. Losses at the gene ends were 8 bases for V and 0 bases for J; bases not matched to a gene: 6. The CDR3 sequence is CASRPSGSNTGELFF. CDR3 nucleotides: TGTGCCAGCCGACCTAGCGGTTCGAACACCGGGGAGCTGTTTTTT.

This clonotype was detected a few times. The rearrangement uses TRBV6-1 and TRBJ2-7, with 9 bases fitting TRBD2. V trimming: 7 bases; J trimming: 0 bases; junction bases outside the gene matches: 10. Germline V lookup: CDR1 MNHNS, CDR2 SASEGT. This CDR3 region has 16 residues. The CDR3 coding sequence is TGTGCCAGCACGGACCCGACTAGCGGCAGCTCCTACGAGCAGTACTTC. Its translation is CASTDPTSGSSYEQYF.

This clonotype was counted between two and nine times. The chain carries TRBV19 and TRBJ2-7; TRBD2 matches 11 bases. Per the germline V gene, CDR1 is LNHDA and CDR2 is SQIVND (reference sequence). The junction had 14 bases not matched to a gene; V was cut back by 8 bases and J by 2 bases. The CDR3 loop spans 17 amino acids. CDR3 bases: TGTGCCAGTTCGATCCGGGACCTAGCGGGAGGAGCCTACGAGCAGTACTTC. Its translation: CASSIRDLAGGAYEQYF.

This clonotype has at least ten counts. The genes are TRBV11-2 and TRBJ1-1; 8 bases agree with TRBD1. With V trimmed by 5 bases and J by 7 bases, 3 bases remained unmatched. CDR1 and CDR2 (germline): SGHAT, FQNNGV. This CDR3 has 12 amino acids. The CDR3 loop reads CASSPRGREAFF. The DNA of the CDR3 is TGTGCCAGCAGCCCCAGGGGGCGTGAAGCTTTCTTT.

This clonotype has a count of ten or more. V usage is TRBV30 and J usage is TRBJ2-2, with D maybe TRBD2 (5 bases). The CDR3 loop spans 15 amino acids. With 3 bases removed from V and 3 bases from J, the gap between germline ends came to 14 bases. CDR1 is GTSNPN and CDR2 is SVGIG in the germline V gene (reference sequence). The CDR3 bases are TGTGCCTGGAGAGCGGCCAGATCATACACCGGGGAGCTGTTTTTT. This codes for CAWRAARSYTGELFF.

The chain employs TRBV14 and TRBJ2-3; D is undetermined. Deletions cut 4 bases from V and 4 bases from J, with 6 bases between. The length of the CDR3 is 12 residues. Per the germline V gene, CDR1 is SGHDN and CDR2 is FVKESK. Written as DNA, the CDR3 is TGTGCCAGCAGCCCGGTCCCAGATACGCAGTATTTT. As protein: CASSPVPDTQYF.

The rearrangement links TRBV7-2 to TRBJ1-2; weak D call: TRBD1 (5 bases). The CDR3 has 17 amino acids. Looked up from germline, CDR1 is SGHTA and CDR2 is FQGNSA. Trimming pared 3 bases from V and 2 bases from J, leaving 19 bases between. In nucleotides, the CDR3 is TGTGCCAGCAGCTTTGCCGCAGCAAAGGGGACGAACTATGGCTACACCTTC. This codes for CASSFAAAKGTNYGYTF.

The chain employs TRBV12-3 or TRBV12-4 and TRBJ2-1, with unresolved D. This CDR3 is built from 13 residues. Trimming pared 6 bases from V and 4 bases from J, leaving 10 bases between. Here the CDR3 reads CASSRPDYNEQFF. DNA of the CDR3: TGTGCCAGCAGCCGACCGGATTACAATGAGCAGTTCTTC.

This clonotype was counted many times. The V and J genes are TRBV30 and TRBJ2-1; D gene unclear. Trimming shortened V by 1 base and J by 1 base, and 14 bases separated the two germline ends. CDR3 length: 16 residues. The V gene's germline CDR1 is GTSNPN and CDR2 SVGIG (reference sequence). In DNA form, the CDR3 reads TGTGCCTGGAGTGGGGTTTTGCCCAAATCCTACAATGAGCAGTTCTTC. This codes for CAWSGVLPKSYNEQFF.

This clonotype was counted at least ten times. The V call is TRBV20-1, the J call TRBJ2-1, with 8 bases matching TRBD2. CDR3 length equals 15 residues. Looked up from germline, CDR1 is DFQATT and CDR2 is SNEGSKA (reference sequence). V trimming: 3 bases; J trimming: 7 bases; junction bases outside the gene matches: 11. CDR3 in DNA: TGCAGTGCTAGTAAACCGGGAGGGAGGTTTAATGAGCAGTTCTTC. Protein product: CSASKPGGRFNEQFF.

Points on this clonotype: The CDR3 carries no conserved terminal phenylalanine or tryptophan, so it likely arises from a read error. The chain employs TRBV2 and TRBJ1-1, with 7 bases matching TRBD1. Trimming cost V 5 bases and J 0 bases; bases outside gene matches: 9. The CDR3 is 16 amino acids. Germline V lookup: CDR1 SNHLY, CDR2 FYNNEI. CDR3 in amino acids: CASSIEPGQMNTEAFL. In DNA, the CDR3 is TGTGCCAGCAGTATCGAACCGGGACAGATGAACACTGAAGCTTTCCTT.

J is TRBJ2-1 and V is TRBV4-3; D gene unclear. Trimming removed 0 bases from V and 7 bases from J, with 16 bases in between. Germline lookup yields CDR1 LGHNA and CDR2 YSLEER. This CDR3 contains 16 residues. CDR3 loop: CASSQDSVPQQNEQFF. CDR3 coding DNA: TGCGCCAGCAGCCAAGACTCGGTCCCACAACAAAATGAGCAGTTCTTC.

Many counts were recorded for this clonotype. The V call is TRBV20-1, the J call TRBJ2-1; 11 nucleotides line up with TRBD2. Germline CDR1 and CDR2: DFQATT and SNEGSKA (reference sequence). The ends lost 0 bases at V and 9 bases at J; junction bases unmatched: 10. The CDR3 runs 16 residues. The CDR3 nucleotides read TGCAGTGCTAGAGATCTTATAGCGGGAGGGGGCGGTGAGCAGTTCTTC. This gives the protein CSARDLIAGGGGEQFF.

Concerning this clonotype: Possible read error: a much larger clone is one base away. The rearrangement joins TRBV7-9 to TRBJ2-5; D tentatively reads TRBD1 or TRBD2 (5 bases each). Germline-derived CDR1 and CDR2 are SEHNR and FQNEAQ (reference sequence). Trimming left V 4 bases short and J 5 bases short, with 14 bases between. The length of the CDR3 is 14 residues. This chain's CDR3 is CASSSRGAEETQYF. DNA for the CDR3: TGTGCCAGCAGCTCACGAGGGGCTGAGGAGACCCAGTACTTC.

J is TRBJ2-3 and V is TRBV19; no reliable D call. The CDR3 spans 15 residues. Trimming cost V 4 bases and J 0 bases, with 11 bases left between them. Germline V gene sequence: CDR1 LNHDA, CDR2 SQIVND (reference sequence). The CDR3 DNA sequence: TGTGCCAGTAGTAGACGGGTCACTAGCACAGATACGCAGTATTTT. It codes for CASSRRVTSTDTQYF.

A few counts support this clonotype. The chain links TRBV5-1 to TRBJ2-1; TRBD2 matches 12 bases. The CDR3 has 16 amino acids. J gave up 10 bases and V 0 bases, and 8 bases lay outside the gene matches. Germline CDR1 and CDR2: SGHRS and YFSETQ. CDR3 in DNA: TGCGCCAGCAGCTTGGTAGCTAGCGGGAGGGCGTGGGAGCAGTTCTTC. Translating gives CASSLVASGRAWEQFF.

This clonotype showed up many times. The V and J genes are TRBV27 and TRBJ2-1; D gene uncertain. The CDR3 runs to 12 residues. Trimming removed 6 bases at V and 8 bases at J, with 11 bases between. Germline V gives CDR1 MNHEY, CDR2 SMNVEV (reference sequence). The CDR3 sequence is CASRVFVYEQFF. The CDR3, as DNA: TGTGCCAGCAGAGTTTTTGTGTATGAGCAGTTCTTC.

This chain uses TRBV9 with TRBJ2-1; TRBD2 might be the D (6 bases). V was clipped by 0 bases and J by 10 bases, with 17 bases between them. The CDR3 consists of 15 residues. The germline CDR1 and CDR2 sequences are SGDLS and YYNGEE. Here the CDR3 DNA reads TGTGCCAGCAGCGTAGGGGGACTTGACTCGGAAGAGCAGTTCTTC. It codes for CASSVGGLDSEEQFF.

The CDR3 DNA reads TGTGCCAGCAGTAAAATAAGGGACAGGGATACCGGGGAGCTGTTTTTT. Its translation: CASSKIRDRDTGELFF. The chain carries TRBV28 and TRBJ2-2; 9 nucleotides line up with TRBD1. The J segment lost 5 bases and the V segment lost 5 bases, leaving 9 bases of the junction unmatched. CDR3 length equals 16 residues. The germline CDR1 and CDR2 sequences are MDHEN and SYDVKM.

This clonotype occurred many times. The chain combines TRBV3-1 with TRBJ2-2; D gene uncertain. The CDR3 is 13 amino acids. V shed 4 bases and J shed 7 bases, with 10 bases lying between them. CDR1 LGHDT and CDR2 YNNKEL come from the germline V gene (reference sequence). Here the CDR3 DNA reads TGTGCCAGCAGCCCCCATGACGACGGGGAGCTGTTTTTT. This sequence encodes CASSPHDDGELFF.